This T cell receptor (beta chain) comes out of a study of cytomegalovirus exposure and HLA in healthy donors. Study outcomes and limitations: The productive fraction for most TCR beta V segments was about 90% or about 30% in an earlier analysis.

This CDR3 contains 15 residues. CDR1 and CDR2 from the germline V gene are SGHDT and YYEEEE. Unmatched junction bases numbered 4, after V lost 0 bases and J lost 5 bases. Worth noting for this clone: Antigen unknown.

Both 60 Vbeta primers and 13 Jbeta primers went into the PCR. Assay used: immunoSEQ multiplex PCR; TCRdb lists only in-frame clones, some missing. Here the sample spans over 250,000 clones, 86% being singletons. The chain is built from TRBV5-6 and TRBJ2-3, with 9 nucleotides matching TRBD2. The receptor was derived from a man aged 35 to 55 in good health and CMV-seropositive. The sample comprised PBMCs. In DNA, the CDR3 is TGTGCCAGCAGCTTGGTAGCGGGAGCGATAGATACGCAGTATTTT. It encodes CASSLVAGAIDTQYF. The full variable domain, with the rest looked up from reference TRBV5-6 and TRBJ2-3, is DAGVTQSPTHLIKTRGQQVTLRCSPKSGHDTVSWYQQALGQGPQFIFQYYEEEERQRGNFPDRFSGHQFPNYSSELNVNALLLGDSALYLCASSLVAGAIDTQYFGPGTRLTVL.